This record covers a single T cell receptor beta chain. This clone's antigen is unknown. This sample was taken from a study of T cells expressing NK-cell markers (TCRdb year 2020). With regard to the full study: Three sorted T-cell subsets (CD3+CD56+NKG2C+, CD3+CD56+NKG2C- and CD3+CD56-NKG2C+) from fewer than 10 donors had their TCR beta-chain repertoires profiled. Of the eight sequenced donors, seven were found to be HCMV-seropositive and one was found to be HCMV-seronegative. Illumina HiSeq 2000/2500, MiSeq or NextSeq was used to sequence libraries as 2 x 150 bp reads. The study sequenced eight donors, all healthy volunteers chosen at random: three men and five women. Summary of the overall study and its limitations: It remained unclear whether the expanded NKG2C-expressing T cell clones were specific for HCMV antigens. Those dominant clonotypes were again the most abundant among CD3+CD56-NKG2C+ cells in four donors, at about 25-65%. For five or six donors, the dominant CD3+CD56+NKG2C+ clonotypes were among the top 10 CD8+ clonotypes and accounted for roughly 1.0-7.5% of CD8+ T cells.

Data came from an Illumina HiSeq 2000. TCR beta cDNA libraries were prepared using 5'RACE template switching, which introduced a universal primer site and unique molecular identifiers. cDNA synthesis was primed from the TCR beta constant segment and was followed by two successive PCR amplification steps. On the authors' methods: MIGEC was used to demultiplex reads and group reads by UMI, and MiTCR was used to assemble and quantify clonotypes. To exclude erroneous sequences, any TCR cDNA sequence not supported by at least two reads was discarded. Downstream repertoire analysis used the tcR package, and clonotypes were matched across fractions by CDR3 nucleotide sequence plus V segment. VDJmatch was used to annotate antigen specificity against VDJdb, with one amino acid substitution in CDR3 permitted. With the reads reprocessed by TCRdb, a single entry stands for each CDR3 protein sequence and no DNA is reported. The V and J calls reflect TCRdb's pipeline rather than the authors' work. This sample's table has entries for approximately 110,000 distinct CDR3 sequences. The ten largest clones represent roughly 18% of the sample.

The CDR3 holds 13 amino acids from the cysteine to the phenylalanine. No DNA sequence was recorded. From a lookup of the germline V gene, CDR1 and CDR2 are SGHNT and YENEEA. HCMV-specific IgG was detected in serum with a commercial ELISA kit to determine HCMV serostatus. Ficoll density gradient centrifugation was used to isolate peripheral blood mononuclear cells from blood. The sequence was obtained from a woman between 18 and 70 years old in good health. The sample consisted of blood T cells: a sorted CD56 or NKG2C T cell subset, CD4+ or CD8+ T cells, or bulk PBMC T cells (not recorded which). This chain joins TRBV11-3 to TRBJ2-5. The CDR3 region: CASSSAGQETQYF.